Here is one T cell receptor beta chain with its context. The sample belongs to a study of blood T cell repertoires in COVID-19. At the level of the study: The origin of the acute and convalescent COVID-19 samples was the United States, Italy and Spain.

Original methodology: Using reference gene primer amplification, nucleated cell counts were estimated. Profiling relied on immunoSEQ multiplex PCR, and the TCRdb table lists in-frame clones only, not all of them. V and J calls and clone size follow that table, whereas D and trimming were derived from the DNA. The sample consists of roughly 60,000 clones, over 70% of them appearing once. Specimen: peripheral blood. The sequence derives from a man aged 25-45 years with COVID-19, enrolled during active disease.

CDR3 nucleotides: TGTGCCAGCAGTATACCCAGTAGACAGGGATCCTACGAGCAGTACTTC. Translation gives CASSIPSRQGSYEQYF. The genes are TRBV28 and TRBJ2-7; 7 nucleotides match TRBD1. The CDR3 length is 16 residues. V dropped 5 bases and J dropped 1; count of bases not matched to a gene: 11. Germline V gene sequence: CDR1 MDHEN, CDR2 SYDVKM.